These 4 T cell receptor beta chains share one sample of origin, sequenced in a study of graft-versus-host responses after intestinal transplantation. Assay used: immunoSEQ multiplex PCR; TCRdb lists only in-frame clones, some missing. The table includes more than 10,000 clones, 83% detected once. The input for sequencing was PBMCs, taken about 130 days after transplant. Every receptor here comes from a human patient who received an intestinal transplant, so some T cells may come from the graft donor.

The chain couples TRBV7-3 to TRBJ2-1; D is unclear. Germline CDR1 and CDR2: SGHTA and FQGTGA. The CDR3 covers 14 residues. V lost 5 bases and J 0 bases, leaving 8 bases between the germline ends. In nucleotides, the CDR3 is TGTGCCAGCAGCGTAGAGAGCTCCTACAATGAGCAGTTCTTC. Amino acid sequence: CASSVESSYNEQFF.

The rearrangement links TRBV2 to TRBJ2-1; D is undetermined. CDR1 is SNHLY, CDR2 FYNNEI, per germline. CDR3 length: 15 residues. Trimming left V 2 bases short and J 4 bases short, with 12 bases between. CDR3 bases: TGTGCCAGCAGTGAAAATATAGGGCAGTACAATGAGCAGTTCTTC. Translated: CASSENIGQYNEQFF.

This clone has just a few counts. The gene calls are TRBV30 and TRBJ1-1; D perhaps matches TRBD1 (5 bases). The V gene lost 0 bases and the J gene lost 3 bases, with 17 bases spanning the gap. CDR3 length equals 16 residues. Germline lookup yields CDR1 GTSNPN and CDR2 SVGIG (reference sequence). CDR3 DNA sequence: TGTGCCTGGAGTGTAGTGATGGGGCGCGGGGACACTGAAGCTTTCTTT. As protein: CAWSVVMGRGDTEAFF.

CDR3 sequence: CASSLPGTEAFF. As DNA, the CDR3 is TGTGCCAGCAGCCTTCCTGGGACTGAAGCTTTCTTT. The chain uses TRBV28 and TRBJ1-1; D is uncertain. Trimming removed 6 bases from V and 5 bases from J, with 10 bases in between. The CDR3 contains 12 residues. Germline V gene lookup returns CDR1 MDHEN and CDR2 SYDVKM.